Given below is one TCR beta chain in context. The entry originates in a study of T cells in Graves' hyperthyroidism and ophthalmopathy. The source material, RNA transcripts, was used to amplify TCR beta CDR3 regions. The primer set for the first-round RT-PCR of the TCR CDR3 was HTBI. TCRdb analysed the multiplex PCR reads with MiXCR anew, one entry per CDR3 protein. Among 540,000 or so distinct CDR3 sequences, more than 15% were seen once, and the ten largest hold 6.5% to 8%. Fresh peripheral blood, about 10 ml of it, supplied the PBMCs. V was trimmed by 5 bases and J by 11 bases, leaving 16 bases between them. The germline V gene encodes CDR1 MNHEY and CDR2 SMNVEV (reference sequence). CDR3 size: 13 residues.

The sequence was obtained from a woman between 25 and 40 years old with Graves' hyperthyroidism. The sample was blood. The J gene is TRBJ2-1, the V gene TRBV27; no definite D call. CDR3 protein: CASSLTPGDKQFF. CDR3 in DNA: TGTGCCAGCAGTCTCACCCCAGGTGATAAGCAGTTCTTC.